Listed here are 15 T cell receptor beta chains from one sample, sequenced in a study of blood T cell repertoires in COVID-19 (dated by TCRdb to between 2020 and 2021). Receptors were amplified or captured by the immunoSEQ multiplex PCR assay. TCRdb provides this immuneACCESS table in a form limited to in-frame rearrangements. Some clones are lacking; in checked studies, under half of them reflect an unresolved V gene, and why the rest are absent is not known. This sample comprises 180,000 or so clones, around 87% of them detected only once. Of the sample, about 6.5% is held by the ten largest clones. The sample taken for sequencing was peripheral blood. The receptor source for this set is an elderly woman in a cohort sampled during active or convalescent COVID-19.

This clone has only one observation. V gene TRBV12-3 or TRBV12-4 combines with J gene TRBJ1-2, with D possibly being TRBD1 (5 bases). Trimming cost V 3 bases and J 6 bases, with 11 bases left between them. The CDR3 runs to 13 residues. In nucleotides, the CDR3 is TGTGCCAGCAGTTTCTTGGCAGGGAATGGCTACACCTTC. The encoded protein is CASSFLAGNGYTF.

Only a few counts were recorded for this clone. The genes are TRBV4-3 and TRBJ2-1; perhaps TRBD1 as D (6 bases). V lost 0 bases to trimming and J lost 1 base, with 13 bases between them. CDR1 and CDR2 (germline): LGHNA, YSLEER. This CDR3 contains 17 residues. The CDR3 region is CASSQDIVGASYNEQFF. The CDR3 bases are TGCGCCAGCAGCCAAGATATCGTGGGGGCGTCCTACAATGAGCAGTTCTTC.

The table lists this clone with a count of one. The CDR3 DNA follows: TGTGCCAGCAGTTCCCGGGACAGCTTTAACTATGGCTACACCTTC. Translation gives CASSSRDSFNYGYTF. The chain links TRBV27 to TRBJ1-2, with 7 positions matching TRBD1. The CDR3 totals 15 residues. CDR1 and CDR2 from the germline V gene are MNHEY and SMNVEV (reference sequence). V shed 4 bases and J 1 base; nucleotides not matched to a gene: 6.

The J gene is TRBJ2-6, the V gene TRBV18; 10 nucleotides align to TRBD1. In germline, CDR1 is KGHSH, CDR2 LQKENI. The CDR3 is made up of 18 amino acids. V was pared by 3 bases and J by 0 bases, with 5 bases of the junction left unmatched. The DNA of the CDR3 is TGTGCCAGCTCACCCCCGGGACAGGGGACCTCTGGGGCCAACGTCCTGACTTTC. It translates to CASSPPGQGTSGANVLTF.

This sequence joins TRBV30 and TRBJ2-6, with D perhaps matching TRBD1 (7 bases). From germline, CDR1 is GTSNPN and CDR2 SVGIG (reference sequence). V was pared by 3 bases and J by 0 bases, with 15 bases between. The CDR3 extends over 17 amino acids. The DNA for the CDR3 is TGTGCCTGGAGCCGCGGGACAGTTTACTCTGGGGCCAACGTCCTGACTTTC. This sequence encodes CAWSRGTVYSGANVLTF.

The genes are TRBV29-1 and TRBJ2-1, with 9 nucleotides matching TRBD1. The CDR3 is 17 residues long. V gave up 5 bases and J gave up 2 bases; unmatched junction bases: 13. Germline loops: CDR1 SQVTM, CDR2 ANQGSEA. CDR3 nucleotide sequence: TGCAGCGTTCAAAACCCCGGGACAGGGTATACCTACAATGAGCAGTTCTTC. Protein sequence: CSVQNPGTGYTYNEQFF.

V is TRBV13 and J is TRBJ2-7; weak D call: TRBD1 (5 bases). CDR3 length equals 13 residues. Germline V gene sequence: CDR1 PRHDT, CDR2 FYEKMQ (reference sequence). V shed 8 bases and J shed 5 bases, with 16 bases lying between them. The CDR3 sequence is CASFRQGGHEQYF. The CDR3 region has the DNA TGTGCCAGCTTTAGGCAGGGCGGCCACGAGCAGTACTTC.

The chain carries TRBV2 and TRBJ1-6; TRBD1 matches 8 bases. The CDR3 sequence is 13 residues long. The V and J ends lost 3 bases and 10 bases, in that order; junction bases with no gene match: 2. Germline-derived CDR1 and CDR2 are SNHLY and FYNNEI. The CDR3 here is CASSDRGRSPLHF. Written as DNA, the CDR3 is TGTGCCAGCAGTGACAGGGGGCGATCACCCCTCCACTTT.

This sequence joins TRBV4-2 and TRBJ2-7; TRBD1 might be the D (5 bases). V shed 0 bases and J shed 2 bases, with 11 bases lying between them. CDR3 length equals 15 residues. Germline loops: CDR1 LGHNA, CDR2 YNFKEQ. The CDR3 coding sequence is TGTGCCAGCAGCCAAGATCCACAGGTTGCCTACGAGCAGTACTTC. It specifies CASSQDPQVAYEQYF.

With respect to this clone: Its ends do not fully match the called genes, so a read error is possible. V gene TRBV5-1 combines with J gene TRBJ1-6; TRBD1 aligns across 7 bases. Germline V gene lookup returns CDR1 SGHRS and CDR2 YFSETQ. This CDR3 is 15 amino acids long. Written as DNA, the CDR3 is TGCGCCAGCAGCTTGGGACAGGGCTATTATTCACCCCTCCACTTT. As protein: CASSLGQGYYSPLHF.

The chain recombines TRBV11-2 with TRBJ1-3; no clear D gene. The CDR3 has 15 residues. Trimming took off 2 bases at V and 1 base at J, with 9 bases between the two ends. CDR1 is SGHAT, CDR2 FQNNGV, per germline. CDR3 sequence reads: CASSLYAGSGNTIYF. The CDR3 DNA reads as TGTGCCAGCAGCTTATATGCGGGATCTGGAAACACCATATATTTT.

This chain uses TRBV19 with TRBJ2-1, with D possibly matching TRBD1 (5 bases). Germline V gives CDR1 LNHDA, CDR2 SQIVND (reference sequence). This CDR3 has 12 amino acids. The ends were cut back, 2 bases at V and 10 bases at J, with 9 bases in the middle. CDR3 region: CASSIPGLEQFF. CDR3 in DNA: TGTGCCAGTAGTATACCAGGGCTAGAGCAGTTCTTC.

The chain uses TRBV6-5 and TRBJ1-3; D is perhaps TRBD1 (6 bases). Germline-derived CDR1 and CDR2 are MNHEY and SVGAGI. The V gene lost 4 bases and the J gene lost 2 bases, with 15 bases spanning the gap. This CDR3 has 16 residues. CDR3 in amino acids: CASSFGRGLTGNTIYF. CDR3 DNA: TGTGCCAGCAGTTTTGGCAGGGGTCTGACTGGAAACACCATATATTTT.

The chain recombines TRBV30 with TRBJ1-5, with D unclear. V was cut by 2 bases and J by 7 bases, with 12 bases left in between. The CDR3 loop spans 13 amino acids. The germline V gene has CDR1 GTSNPN and CDR2 SVGIG (reference sequence). DNA of the CDR3: TGTGCCTGGAGTAGTGAGGGCGGGCAGCCCCAGCATTTT. This translates into CAWSSEGGQPQHF. Complete variable domain (other parts from reference TRBV30 and TRBJ1-5): SQTIHQWPATLVQPVGSPLSLECTVEGTSNPNLYWYRQAAGRGLQLLFYSVGIGQISSEVPQNLSASRPQDRQFILSSKKLLLSDSGFYLCAWSSEGGQPQHFGDGTRLSIL.

V is TRBV30 and J is TRBJ1-5; D gene unclear. The germline V gene encodes CDR1 GTSNPN and CDR2 SVGIG (reference sequence). The CDR3 is made up of 13 amino acids. V lost 2 bases and J lost 0, with 5 bases in between. CDR3 residues: CAWSLNSNQPQHF. In nucleotides, the CDR3 is TGTGCCTGGAGTTTAAATAGCAATCAGCCCCAGCATTTT.